These T cell receptor beta chains were read from a single sample in a study of cytomegalovirus exposure and HLA in healthy donors. Profiling relied on immunoSEQ multiplex PCR, and the TCRdb table lists in-frame clones only, not all of them. The table has some 30,000 clones, 35% to 50% seen once. The sample consisted of PBMCs. The receptor set was obtained from a woman between 50 and 59 years old in good health and CMV-seronegative. Each CDR3 is given with its conserved first and last residue. A D gene is named only where the DNA matches it firmly. For some rows the clone size is stated as once, few or many, or as a class when expanded; others skip it.

TRBJ1-2 | TRBV19 | few | TRBD1 | TGTGCCAGTAGTAATTTGGTCGGGACAGCCTATGGCTACACCTTC | CASSNLVGTAYGYTF
TRBJ1-2 | TRBV28 | NA | NA | TGTGCCAGCCGTACGTCCGGACTTAACTATGGCTACACCTTC | CASRTSGLNYGYTF
TRBJ1-5 | TRBV6-1 | NA | TRBD1 | TGTGCCAGCAGTGGGGACAGGGGTGATCAGCCCCAGCATTTT | CASSGDRGDQPQHF
TRBJ2-7 | TRBV5-4 | few | TRBD1 | TGTGCCAGCAGCTTTCCGGGACAGGGGCTCCACGAGCAGTACTTC | CASSFPGQGLHEQYF
TRBJ2-7 | TRBV7-8 | NA | TRBD1 | TGTGCCAGCAGCTTAGTTCCGGACAGGGACTACGAGCAGTACTTC | CASSLVPDRDYEQYF
TRBJ2-3 | TRBV4-2 | NA | TRBD2 | TGTGCCAGCAGCCTTGGGCTAGCGGGAGGGCCAAGCACAGATACGCAGTATTTT | CASSLGLAGGPSTDTQYF
TRBJ1-2 | TRBV29-1 | NA | TRBD1 | TGCAGCGCCTCAACCGGGACAGGGGTTCGTGGCTACACCTTC | CSASTGTGVRGYTF
TRBJ1-3 | TRBV5-1 | few | TRBD1 | TGCGCCAGCAGCTCGACAGGGACTAGCGGAAACACCATATATTTT | CASSSTGTSGNTIYF
TRBJ1-5 | TRBV15 | NA | NA | TGTGCCACCAGCAGAGGGGAGGGGGGAGGGTCTCAGCCCCAGCATTTT | CATSRGEGGGSQPQHF
TRBJ2-7 | TRBV30 | once | NA | TGTTCCACCTCAACCGGAGGATATGGGAACGAGCAGTACTTC | CSTSTGGYGNEQYF
TRBJ2-5 | TRBV5-1 | few | TRBD1 | TGCGCCAGCAGCTTAGGGGGCACGGCCTACCAAGAGACCCAGTACTTC | CASSLGGTAYQETQYF